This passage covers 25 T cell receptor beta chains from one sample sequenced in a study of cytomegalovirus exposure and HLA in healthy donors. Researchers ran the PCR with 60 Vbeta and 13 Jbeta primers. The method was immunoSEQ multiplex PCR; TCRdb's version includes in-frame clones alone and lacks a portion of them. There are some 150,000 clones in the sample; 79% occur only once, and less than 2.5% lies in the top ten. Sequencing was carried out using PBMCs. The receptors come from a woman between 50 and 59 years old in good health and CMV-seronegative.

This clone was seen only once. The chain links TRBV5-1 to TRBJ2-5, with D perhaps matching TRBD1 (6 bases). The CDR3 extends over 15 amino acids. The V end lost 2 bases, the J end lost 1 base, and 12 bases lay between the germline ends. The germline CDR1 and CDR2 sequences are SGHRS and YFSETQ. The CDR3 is CASSFRDIVQETQYF. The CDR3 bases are TGCGCCAGCAGCTTTAGGGACATAGTCCAAGAGACCCAGTACTTC.

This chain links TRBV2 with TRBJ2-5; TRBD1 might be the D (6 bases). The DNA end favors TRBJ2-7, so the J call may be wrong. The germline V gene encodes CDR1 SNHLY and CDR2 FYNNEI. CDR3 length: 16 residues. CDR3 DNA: TGTGCCAGCAGTGAAGTTCGATCAGGGGCCTCGGGCGAGCAGTACTTC. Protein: CASSEVRSGASGEQYF.

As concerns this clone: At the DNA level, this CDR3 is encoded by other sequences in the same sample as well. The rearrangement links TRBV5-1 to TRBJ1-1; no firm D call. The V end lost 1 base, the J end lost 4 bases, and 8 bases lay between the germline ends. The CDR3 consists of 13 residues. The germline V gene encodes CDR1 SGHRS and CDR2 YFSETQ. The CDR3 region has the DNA TGCGCCAGCAGCTTGTCCGGAGGCACTGAAGCTTTCTTT. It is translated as CASSLSGGTEAFF.

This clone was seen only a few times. This chain's CDR3 is CASSLVRVHMREQYF. DNA of the CDR3: TGTGCCAGTAGTCTGGTCAGGGTTCACATGCGGGAGCAGTACTTC. V is TRBV19 and J is TRBJ2-7; D may be TRBD1 (5 bases). V lost 5 bases and J 7 bases, leaving 21 bases between the germline ends. This CDR3 spans 15 amino acids. Germline V lookup: CDR1 LNHDA, CDR2 SQIVND (reference sequence).

DNA of the CDR3: TGTGCCAGCAGTTTATATCGGGTGATGGGTGGCTACACCTTC. Its translation is CASSLYRVMGGYTF. The V and J genes are TRBV28 and TRBJ1-2; no reliable D call. The CDR3 covers 14 residues. V was shortened by 1 base and J by 7 bases, with 13 bases between the two germline ends. Germline V gives CDR1 MDHEN, CDR2 SYDVKM.

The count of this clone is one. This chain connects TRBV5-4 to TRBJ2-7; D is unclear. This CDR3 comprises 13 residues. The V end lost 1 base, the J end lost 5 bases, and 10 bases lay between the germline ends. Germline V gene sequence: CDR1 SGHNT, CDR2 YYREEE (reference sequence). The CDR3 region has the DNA TGTGCCAGCAGCTTGACACAGTCACACGAGCAGTACTTC. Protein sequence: CASSLTQSHEQYF. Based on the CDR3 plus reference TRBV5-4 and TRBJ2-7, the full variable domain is ETGVTQSPTHLIKTRGQQVTLRCSSQSGHNTVSWYQQALGQGPQFIFQYYREEENGRGNFPPRFSGLQFPNYSSELNVNALELDDSALYLCASSLTQSHEQYFGPGTRLTVT.

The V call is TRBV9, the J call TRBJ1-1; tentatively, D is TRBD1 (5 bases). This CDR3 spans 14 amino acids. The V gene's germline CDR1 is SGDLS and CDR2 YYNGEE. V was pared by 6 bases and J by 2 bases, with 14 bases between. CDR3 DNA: TGTGCCAGCACTTTGACAGCCAGTAACACTGAAGCTTTCTTT. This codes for CASTLTASNTEAFF.

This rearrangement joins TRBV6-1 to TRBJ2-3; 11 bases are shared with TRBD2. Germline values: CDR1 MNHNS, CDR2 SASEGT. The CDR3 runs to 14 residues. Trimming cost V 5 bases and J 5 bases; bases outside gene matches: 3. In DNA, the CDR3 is TGTGCCAGCAGTCGAACTAGCGGGGGAGATACGCAGTATTTT. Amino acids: CASSRTSGGDTQYF.

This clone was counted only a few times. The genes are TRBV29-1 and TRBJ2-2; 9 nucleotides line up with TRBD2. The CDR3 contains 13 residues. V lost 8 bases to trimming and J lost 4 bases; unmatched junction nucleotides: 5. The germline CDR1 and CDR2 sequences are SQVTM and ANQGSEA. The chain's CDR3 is CSTRGGLTGELFF. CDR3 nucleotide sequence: TGCAGCACGCGGGGGGGCCTCACCGGGGAGCTGTTTTTT.

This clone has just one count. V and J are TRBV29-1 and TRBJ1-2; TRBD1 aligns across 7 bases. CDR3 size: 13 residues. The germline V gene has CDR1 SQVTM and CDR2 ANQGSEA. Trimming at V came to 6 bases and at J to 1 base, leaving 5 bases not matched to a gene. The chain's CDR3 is CSVGTEFNYGYTF. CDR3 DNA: TGCAGCGTCGGGACAGAATTTAACTATGGCTACACCTTC.

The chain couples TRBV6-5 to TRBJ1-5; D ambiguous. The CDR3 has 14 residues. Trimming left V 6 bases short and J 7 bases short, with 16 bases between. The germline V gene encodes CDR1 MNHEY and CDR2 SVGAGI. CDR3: CASSQREGGQPQHF. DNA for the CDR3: TGTGCCAGCAGCCAAAGGGAGGGCGGCCAGCCCCAGCATTTT.

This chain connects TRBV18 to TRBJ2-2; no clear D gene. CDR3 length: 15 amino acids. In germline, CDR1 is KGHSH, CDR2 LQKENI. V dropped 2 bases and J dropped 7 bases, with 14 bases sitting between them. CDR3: CASSPGQVSFGELFF. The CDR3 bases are TGTGCCAGCTCACCAGGGCAGGTATCCTTCGGGGAGCTGTTTTTT. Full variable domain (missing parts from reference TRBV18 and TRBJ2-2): NAGVMQNPRHLVRRRGQEARLRCSPMKGHSHVYWYRQLPEEGLKFMVYLQKENIIDESGMPKERFSAEFPKEGPSILRIQQVVRGDSAAYFCASSPGQVSFGELFFGEGSRLTVL.

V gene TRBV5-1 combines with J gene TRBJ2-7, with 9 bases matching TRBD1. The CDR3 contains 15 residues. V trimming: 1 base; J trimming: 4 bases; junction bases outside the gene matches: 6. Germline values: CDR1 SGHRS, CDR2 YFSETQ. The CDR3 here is CASSLRTGALYEQYF. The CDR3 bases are TGCGCCAGCAGCTTGAGGACAGGGGCCCTTTACGAGCAGTACTTC.

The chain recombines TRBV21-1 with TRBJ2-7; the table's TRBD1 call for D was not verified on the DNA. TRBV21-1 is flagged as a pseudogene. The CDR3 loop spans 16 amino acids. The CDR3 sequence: CASSIQLDSGVLEQYF. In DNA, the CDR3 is TGTGCCAGCAGCATTCAATTGGACAGCGGTGTATTGGAGCAGTACTTC.

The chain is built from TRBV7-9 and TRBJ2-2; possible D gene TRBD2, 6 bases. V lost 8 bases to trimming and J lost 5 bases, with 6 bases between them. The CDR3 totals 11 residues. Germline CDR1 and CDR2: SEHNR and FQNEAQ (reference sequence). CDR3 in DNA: TGTGCCAGCGGGGGGACCGGGGAGCTGTTTTTT. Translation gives CASGGTGELFF.

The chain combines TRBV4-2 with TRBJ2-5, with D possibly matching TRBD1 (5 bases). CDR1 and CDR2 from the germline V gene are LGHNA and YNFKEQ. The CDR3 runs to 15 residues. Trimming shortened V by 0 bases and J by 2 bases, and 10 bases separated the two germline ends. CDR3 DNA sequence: TGTGCCAGCAGCCAAGAAGGGCACAGGCAAGAGACCCAGTACTTC. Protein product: CASSQEGHRQETQYF.

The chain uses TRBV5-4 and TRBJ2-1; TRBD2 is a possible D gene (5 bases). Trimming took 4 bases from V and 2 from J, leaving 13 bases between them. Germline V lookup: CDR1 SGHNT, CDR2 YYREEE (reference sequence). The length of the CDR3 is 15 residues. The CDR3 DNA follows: TGTGCCAGCAGCCCCGCCCGGGGAGCCTACAATGAGCAGTTCTTC. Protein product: CASSPARGAYNEQFF.

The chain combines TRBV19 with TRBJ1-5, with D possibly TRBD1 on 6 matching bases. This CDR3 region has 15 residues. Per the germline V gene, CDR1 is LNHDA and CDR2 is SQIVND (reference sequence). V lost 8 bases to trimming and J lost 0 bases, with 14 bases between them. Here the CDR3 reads CASRTGTNSNQPQHF. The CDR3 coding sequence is TGTGCCAGTCGTACAGGGACAAATAGCAATCAGCCCCAGCATTTT.

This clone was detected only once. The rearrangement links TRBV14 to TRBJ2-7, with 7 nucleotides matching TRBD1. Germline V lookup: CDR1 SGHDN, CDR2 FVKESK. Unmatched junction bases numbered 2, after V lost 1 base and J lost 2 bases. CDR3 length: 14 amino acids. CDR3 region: CASSQGQGAYEQYF. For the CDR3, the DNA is TGTGCCAGCAGCCAAGGGCAGGGGGCCTACGAGCAGTACTTC.

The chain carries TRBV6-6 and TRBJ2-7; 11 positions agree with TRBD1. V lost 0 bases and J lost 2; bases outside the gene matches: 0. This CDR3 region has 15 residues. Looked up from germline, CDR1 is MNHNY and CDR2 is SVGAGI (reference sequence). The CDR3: CASSYSDRGPYEQYF. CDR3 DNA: TGTGCCAGCAGTTACTCGGACAGGGGGCCCTACGAGCAGTACTTC.

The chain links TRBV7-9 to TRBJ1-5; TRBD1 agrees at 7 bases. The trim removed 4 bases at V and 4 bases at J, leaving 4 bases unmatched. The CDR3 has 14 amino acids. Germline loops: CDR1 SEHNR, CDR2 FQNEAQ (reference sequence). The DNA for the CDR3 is TGTGCCAGCAGCTCGACAGGGTTTAATCAGCCCCAGCATTTT. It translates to CASSSTGFNQPQHF.

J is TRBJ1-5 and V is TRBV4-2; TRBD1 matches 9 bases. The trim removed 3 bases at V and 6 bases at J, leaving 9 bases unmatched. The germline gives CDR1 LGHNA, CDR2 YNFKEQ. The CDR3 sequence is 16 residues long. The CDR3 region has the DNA TGTGCCAGCAGCCAGGCCCAGGACAGGGGAGGTCAGCCCCAGCATTTT. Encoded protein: CASSQAQDRGGQPQHF.

The CDR3 spells CATSRDRVVNTEAFF. CDR3 coding DNA: TGTGCCACCAGCAGAGATCGAGTGGTGAACACTGAAGCTTTCTTT. The rearrangement joins TRBV15 to TRBJ1-1; D is uncertain. CDR3 length: 15 amino acids. V was shortened by 0 bases and J by 0 bases, with 8 bases between the two germline ends. Germline V gene data show CDR1 as LNHNV and CDR2 as YYDKDF (reference sequence).

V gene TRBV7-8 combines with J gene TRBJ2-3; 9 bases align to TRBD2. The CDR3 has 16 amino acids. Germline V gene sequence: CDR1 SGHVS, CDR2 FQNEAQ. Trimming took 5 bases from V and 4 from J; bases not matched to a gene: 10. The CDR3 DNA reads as TGTGCCAGCAGCCCCCGCCTAGGACTAGCGTCAGATACGCAGTATTTT. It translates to CASSPRLGLASDTQYF. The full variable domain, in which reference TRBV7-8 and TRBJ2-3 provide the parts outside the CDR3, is GAGVSQSPRYKVAKRGQDVALRCDPISGHVSLFWYQQALGQGPEFLTYFQNEAQLDKSGLPSDRFFAERPEGSVSTLKIQRTQQEDSAVYLCASSPRLGLASDTQYFGPGTRLTVL.

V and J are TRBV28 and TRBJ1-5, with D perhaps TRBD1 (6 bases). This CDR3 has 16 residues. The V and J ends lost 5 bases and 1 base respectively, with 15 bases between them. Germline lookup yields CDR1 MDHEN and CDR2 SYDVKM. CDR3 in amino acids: CASSNEGHLSNQPQHF. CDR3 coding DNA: TGTGCCAGCAGTAACGAGGGACACCTCAGCAATCAGCCCCAGCATTTT.